These 19 T cell receptor beta chains share one sample of origin, sequenced in a study of cytomegalovirus exposure and HLA in healthy donors. The primer mix had 60 Vbeta and 13 Jbeta primers. Sequencing used immunoSEQ multiplex PCR; TCRdb keeps in-frame clones, though not all of them. The sample shows about 98,000 clones, roughly 70% of them seen only once. The sequencing input was PBMCs. The source is a male donor in good health and CMV-seronegative.

The chain employs TRBV7-3 and TRBJ2-3, with D perhaps TRBD1 (6 bases). Trimming pared 5 bases from V and 4 bases from J, leaving 13 bases between. The CDR3 is 14 residues long. CDR1 is SGHTA, CDR2 FQGTGA, per germline. CDR3 protein: CASSPRTASDTQYF. Here the CDR3 DNA reads TGTGCCAGCAGCCCTCGGACAGCCTCAGATACGCAGTATTTT.

This chain connects TRBV19 to TRBJ2-6; D is undetermined. V gave up 7 bases and J gave up 2 bases, with 9 bases separating them. Germline loops: CDR1 LNHDA, CDR2 SQIVND (reference sequence). The CDR3 runs to 14 residues. This CDR3 is CASMTAAGANVLTF. For the CDR3, the DNA is TGTGCCAGTATGACGGCGGCTGGGGCCAACGTCCTGACTTTC.

This clone has only a few counts. This rearrangement joins TRBV30 to TRBJ1-4; 7 positions agree with TRBD1. V lost 0 bases to trimming and J lost 3 bases; unmatched junction nucleotides: 7. Per the germline V gene, CDR1 is GTSNPN and CDR2 is SVGIG (reference sequence). CDR3 length: 16 residues. For the CDR3, the DNA is TGTGCCTGGAGTGTAAACAGGGGACCTTCTAATGAAAAACTGTTTTTT. Amino acid sequence: CAWSVNRGPSNEKLFF.

This chain joins TRBV5-4 and TRBJ2-5, with no clear D. Deletions cut 0 bases from V and 2 bases from J, with 11 bases between. The CDR3 loop spans 15 amino acids. From germline, CDR1 is SGHNT and CDR2 YYREEE (reference sequence). The CDR3 nucleotides read TGTGCCAGCAGCTTGGTCACTGGCGGACAAGAGACCCAGTACTTC. Residues: CASSLVTGGQETQYF.

This rearrangement joins TRBV4-3 to TRBJ1-2; no definite D call. Germline lookup yields CDR1 LGHNA and CDR2 YSLEER. The CDR3 is 16 amino acids. The germline V and J ends were trimmed by 1 base and 8 bases, with 20 bases remaining between them. CDR3 bases: TGCGCCAGCAGCCAAGGTTCGAGCGCGGGCCCTAGGGGCTACACCTTC. Protein: CASSQGSSAGPRGYTF.

The CDR3 region is CANAVGGANQPQHF. The DNA of the CDR3 is TGTGCAAACGCAGTAGGGGGCGCGAATCAGCCCCAGCATTTT. The chain has TRBV28 and TRBJ1-5, with 7 bases that match TRBD1. CDR1 MDHEN and CDR2 SYDVKM come from the germline V gene. The CDR3 is made up of 14 amino acids.

This chain uses TRBV5-6 with TRBJ2-1, with TRBD1 as a possible D gene (5 bases). The V gene's germline CDR1 is SGHDT and CDR2 YYEEEE. This CDR3 region has 13 residues. Trimming cost V 1 base and J 3 bases, with 5 bases left between them. CDR3 DNA: TGTGCCAGCAGCTTGACAGGCTACAATGAGCAGTTCTTC. Protein product: CASSLTGYNEQFF.

The chain uses TRBV6-1 and TRBJ1-5, with a weak D call TRBD1 (5 bases). The CDR3 runs 16 residues. Trimming stripped 2 bases from V and 2 bases from J, with 13 bases between. Germline assignment: CDR1 MNHNS and CDR2 SASEGT. The CDR3 reads CASSESGRGGNQPQHF. CDR3 coding DNA: TGTGCCAGCAGTGAATCGGGCCGGGGGGGCAATCAGCCCCAGCATTTT.

The chain uses TRBV5-1 and TRBJ1-3; 8 positions agree with TRBD1. The J segment lost 2 bases and the V segment lost 3 bases, leaving 1 base of the junction unmatched. The CDR3 is 14 amino acids. Germline lookup yields CDR1 SGHRS and CDR2 YFSETQ. CDR3 nucleotide sequence: TGCGCCAGCAGCTCGACAGGGGCTGGAAACACCATATATTTT. Translation: CASSSTGAGNTIYF. The full variable domain, its missing parts supplied by reference TRBV5-1 and TRBJ1-3, is KAGVTQTPRYLIKTRGQQVTLSCSPISGHRSVSWYQQTPGQGLQFLFEYFSETQRNKGNFPGRFSGRQFSNSRSEMNVSTLELGDSALYLCASSSTGAGNTIYFGEGSWLTVV.

The chain recombines TRBV28 with TRBJ1-5; D may be TRBD1 (5 bases). Germline values: CDR1 MDHEN, CDR2 SYDVKM. V was pared by 3 bases and J by 2 bases, with 17 bases between. The CDR3 covers 17 residues. CDR3 nucleotide sequence: TGTGCCAGCAGTTTCCCCAAAACAGGAATGGGCAATCAGCCCCAGCATTTT. Protein sequence: CASSFPKTGMGNQPQHF.

This CDR3 reads CASLLAGGGHNEQFF. The CDR3 nucleotides read TGTGCCAGCCTACTAGCGGGAGGGGGTCACAATGAGCAGTTCTTC. The J gene is TRBJ2-1, the V gene TRBV5-4; 13 nucleotides line up with TRBD2. The CDR3 is 15 amino acids. From germline, CDR1 is SGHNT and CDR2 YYREEE (reference sequence). J lost 5 bases, V lost 7 bases, and 6 bases had no gene match. Using reference TRBV5-4 and TRBJ2-1 for the parts outside the CDR3, the full variable domain is ETGVTQSPTHLIKTRGQQVTLRCSSQSGHNTVSWYQQALGQGPQFIFQYYREEENGRGNFPPRFSGLQFPNYSSELNVNALELDDSALYLCASLLAGGGHNEQFFGPGTRLTVL.

This clone was counted only a few times. The rearrangement uses TRBV1 and TRBJ2-7; the DNA was not compared with TRBD2, the D call given in the table. TRBV1 represents a pseudogene. There are 16 residues in the CDR3. For the CDR3, the DNA is TGCACCAGCAGCCAAGCAACGGGACTCGGCTCCTACGAGCAGTACTTC. This encodes CTSSQATGLGSYEQYF.

Remarks on this clone: The same CDR3 also results from other DNA sequences found in this sample. This chain links TRBV7-8 with TRBJ1-1, with no clear D. The germline V gene encodes CDR1 SGHVS and CDR2 FQNEAQ. The CDR3 contains 14 residues. Trimming removed 2 bases at V and 9 bases at J, with 16 bases between. This chain's CDR3 is CASSLTRTGMQAFF. The CDR3, as DNA: TGTGCCAGCAGCTTAACTCGAACGGGGATGCAAGCTTTCTTT.

The chain carries TRBV27 and TRBJ2-7; 8 nucleotides line up with TRBD1. J gave up 2 bases and V 3 bases, and 6 bases lay outside the gene matches. This CDR3 has 15 residues. Germline CDR1 is MNHEY and CDR2 is SMNVEV (reference sequence). The CDR3 region has the DNA TGTGCCAGCAGTTTTTCGGACAGGGCCCCCTACGAGCAGTACTTC. Protein: CASSFSDRAPYEQYF.

Comment on this clone: Being one base from a much bigger clone, this may be a read error. This chain links TRBV5-4 with TRBJ2-2; 8 bases map to TRBD2. The CDR3 length is 15 residues. J lost 1 base, V lost 1 base, and 0 bases had no gene match. The germline V gene encodes CDR1 SGHNT and CDR2 YYREEE (reference sequence). The CDR3 DNA reads TGTGCCAGCAGCTTGACTAGCGGGAACACCGGGGAGCTGTTTTTT. Protein sequence: CASSLTSGNTGELFF.

The V and J genes are TRBV7-2 and TRBJ2-1; 13 bases agree with TRBD2. Germline CDR1 and CDR2: SGHTA and FQGNSA. This CDR3 comprises 19 residues. The J segment lost 1 base and the V segment lost 2 bases, leaving 8 bases of the junction unmatched. The CDR3 spells CASSLIRLAGGMSYNEQFF. The CDR3 DNA is TGTGCCAGCAGCTTAATACGACTAGCGGGAGGCATGTCCTACAATGAGCAGTTCTTC.

This chain uses TRBV7-2 with TRBJ2-3; D is unresolved. The CDR3 covers 14 residues. Trimming pared 5 bases from V and 1 base from J, leaving 10 bases between. Germline values: CDR1 SGHTA, CDR2 FQGNSA. This CDR3 is CASSEAIGTDTQYF. CDR3 DNA sequence: TGTGCCAGCAGCGAAGCAATAGGCACAGATACGCAGTATTTT. Variable domain in full (rest from reference TRBV7-2 and TRBJ2-3): GAGVSQSPSNKVTEKGKDVELRCDPISGHTALYWYRQSLGQGLEFLIYFQGNSAPDKSGLPSDRFSAERTGGSVSTLTIQRTQQEDSAVYLCASSEAIGTDTQYFGPGTRLTVL.

CDR3 DNA sequence: TGTGCCAGCAGTCAGCCAGGGTTAGCGGGATTAATAAATGAGCAGTTCTTC. This gives the protein CASSQPGLAGLINEQFF. The genes are TRBV27 and TRBJ2-1, with TRBD2 matching over 8 bases. V was pared by 5 bases and J by 7 bases, with 16 bases of the junction left unmatched. The CDR3 is 17 amino acids. The germline CDR1 and CDR2 sequences are MNHEY and SMNVEV (reference sequence).

The chain combines TRBV19 with TRBJ1-3; tentative D call: TRBD1 (6 bases). This CDR3 region has 17 residues. Germline V CDR1 and CDR2: LNHDA, SQIVND (reference sequence). Trimming removed 7 bases from V and 2 bases from J, with 21 bases in between. The DNA for the CDR3 is TGTGCCAGTACAACGACGGACAGTTTTGACACTGGAAACACCATATATTTT. Amino acid sequence: CASTTTDSFDTGNTIYF.